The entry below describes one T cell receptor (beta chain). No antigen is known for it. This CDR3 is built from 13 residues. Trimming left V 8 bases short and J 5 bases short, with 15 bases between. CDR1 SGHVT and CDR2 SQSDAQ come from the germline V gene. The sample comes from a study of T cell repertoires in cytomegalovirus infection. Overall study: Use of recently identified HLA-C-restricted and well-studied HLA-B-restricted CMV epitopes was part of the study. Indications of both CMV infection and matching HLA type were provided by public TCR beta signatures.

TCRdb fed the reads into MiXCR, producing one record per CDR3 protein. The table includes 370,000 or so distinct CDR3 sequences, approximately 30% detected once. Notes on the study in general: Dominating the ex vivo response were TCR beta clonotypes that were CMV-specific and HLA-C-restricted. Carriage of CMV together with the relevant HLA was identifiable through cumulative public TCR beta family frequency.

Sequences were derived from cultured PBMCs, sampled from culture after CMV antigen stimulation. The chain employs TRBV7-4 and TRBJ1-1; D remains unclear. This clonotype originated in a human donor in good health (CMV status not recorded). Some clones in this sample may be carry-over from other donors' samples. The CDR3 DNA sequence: TGTGCCAGCCTGGCAGGCTCGAGGACTGAAGCTTTCTTT. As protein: CASLAGSRTEAFF.